What follows are 5 T cell receptor beta chains derived from one specimen sequenced in a study of blood T cell repertoires in COVID-19. TCRdb keeps only in-frame clones here, not all; method: immunoSEQ multiplex PCR. The sample holds 150,000 to 200,000 clones; approximately 80% are singletons and the top ten take 13%. The sequencing sample was made of PBMCs or T cells enriched from blood (not recorded which). All receptors derive from a woman between 55 and 75 years old who had recovered from COVID-19.

This chain joins TRBV18 and TRBJ2-2; no reliable D call. V was pared by 3 bases and J by 0 bases, with 17 bases between. This CDR3 contains 18 residues. From germline, CDR1 is KGHSH and CDR2 LQKENI. CDR3 DNA sequence: TGTGCCAGCTCACCTCTCCCAGACAAATTCGCGAACACCGGGGAGCTGTTTTTT. It is translated as CASSPLPDKFANTGELFF.

The chain recombines TRBV5-1 with TRBJ1-5; 8 bases map to TRBD1. Germline V gives CDR1 SGHRS, CDR2 YFSETQ. The trim removed 3 bases at V and 6 bases at J, leaving 5 bases unmatched. The CDR3 is made up of 14 amino acids. CDR3 residues: CASSSQGGGQPQHF. CDR3 in DNA: TGCGCCAGCAGCTCACAGGGGGGAGGTCAGCCCCAGCATTTT.

This rearrangement joins TRBV28 to TRBJ1-6; 10 bases agree with TRBD1. Germline trimming cut 6 bases from V and 7 bases from J; bases unmatched to any gene: 3. This CDR3 has 14 amino acids. CDR1 is MDHEN, CDR2 SYDVKM, per germline. The CDR3 DNA reads as TGTGCCAGCAGCCGACAGGGGGCCAATTCACCCCTCCACTTT. Its translation is CASSRQGANSPLHF.

This chain uses TRBV7-2 with TRBJ2-2, with D maybe TRBD1 (5 bases). CDR3 size: 17 residues. V was pared by 0 bases and J by 0 bases, with 11 bases between. From germline, CDR1 is SGHTA and CDR2 FQGNSA. The CDR3 protein is CASSLAYRGTNTGELFF. In nucleotides, the CDR3 is TGTGCCAGCAGCTTAGCGTATAGGGGAACGAACACCGGGGAGCTGTTTTTT.

The sample holds a few counts of this clone. The CDR3 DNA reads TGCGCCAGCCACAGGGAGAACACTGAAGCTTTCTTT. Its translation: CASHRENTEAFF. The chain joins TRBV5-1 to TRBJ1-1; TRBD1 is a possible D gene (6 bases). The CDR3 sequence is 12 residues long. CDR1 is SGHRS and CDR2 is YFSETQ in the germline V gene. V lost 7 bases and J 1 base, leaving 8 bases between the germline ends.